The 29 T cell receptor beta chains given below trace back to one sample, sequenced in a study of blood T cell repertoires in COVID-19. Clones were sequenced by immunoSEQ multiplex PCR, and TCRdb holds only the in-frame ones, with some missing. The sample lists roughly 290,000 clones, 70% to 90% occurring once. The sequenced sample was PBMCs or T cells enriched from blood (not recorded which). The receptor set was obtained from a woman in her forties who had recovered from COVID-19.

This clone has more than one count but fewer than ten. The chain employs TRBV9 and TRBJ2-7, with 9 positions matching TRBD2. V shed 4 bases and J 2 bases; nucleotides not matched to a gene: 4. CDR3 length: 14 residues. Per the germline V gene, CDR1 is SGDLS and CDR2 is YYNGEE. The CDR3 sequence is CASSPGTSTYEQYF. DNA for the CDR3: TGTGCCAGCAGCCCCGGGACTAGCACCTACGAGCAGTACTTC. Looking up the rest from reference TRBV9 and TRBJ2-7 gives the full variable domain: DSGVTQTPKHLITATGQRVTLRCSPRSGDLSVYWYQQSLDQGLQFLIQYYNGEERAKGNILERFSAQQFPDLHSELNLSSLELGDSALYFCASSPGTSTYEQYFGPGTRLTVT.

This chain uses TRBV28 with TRBJ1-3, with 7 bases lining up with TRBD1. The ends lost 6 bases at V and 2 bases at J; junction bases unmatched: 4. CDR1 is MDHEN, CDR2 SYDVKM, per germline. This CDR3 is 14 amino acids long. CDR3: CASSRQGPGNTIYF. CDR3 sequence (DNA): TGTGCCAGCAGCCGACAGGGCCCTGGAAACACCATATATTTT. Variable domain in full (rest from reference TRBV28 and TRBJ1-3): DVKVTQSSRYLVKRTGEKVFLECVQDMDHENMFWYRQDPGLGLRLIYFSYDVKMKEKGDIPEGYSVSREKKERFSLILESASTNQTSMYLCASSRQGPGNTIYFGEGSWLTVV.

The chain joins TRBV19 to TRBJ1-2, with D uncertain. CDR1 LNHDA and CDR2 SQIVND come from the germline V gene (reference sequence). Between the trimmed V and J ends, which lost 2 bases and 6 bases, there was a span of 13 bases. The CDR3 is 14 amino acids. As DNA, the CDR3 is TGTGCCAGTAGTATACGGAACGACTTCCATGGCTACACCTTC. Residues: CASSIRNDFHGYTF.

The DNA for the CDR3 is TGTGCCAGCAGTTACGTCACTCCCGGGGAGCTGTTTTTT. The encoded protein is CASSYVTPGELFF. J is TRBJ2-2 and V is TRBV6-5; no clear D. Germline CDR1 MNHEY, CDR2 SVGAGI. This CDR3 has 13 amino acids. The germline V and J ends were trimmed by 2 bases and 6 bases, with 7 bases remaining between them.

The chain carries TRBV29-1 and TRBJ2-2, with D possibly TRBD1 on 5 matching bases. The CDR3 totals 13 residues. V lost 0 bases to trimming and J lost 6 bases, with 8 bases between them. The germline CDR1 and CDR2 sequences are SQVTM and ANQGSEA. CDR3 sequence (DNA): TGCAGCGTTGAAGAAGGGGCATCCGGGGAGCTGTTTTTT. Its protein product is CSVEEGASGELFF.

The rearrangement uses TRBV7-3 and TRBJ2-1; D perhaps matches TRBD2 (6 bases). Germline lookup yields CDR1 SGHTA and CDR2 FQGTGA. V was clipped by 0 bases and J by 0 bases, with 15 bases between them. This CDR3 is built from 18 residues. Written as DNA, the CDR3 is TGTGCCAGCAGCTTAACGGGGGTCGGGAGTCTCTCCTACAATGAGCAGTTCTTC. Encoded protein: CASSLTGVGSLSYNEQFF.

A note on this clone: The same CDR3 arises from other DNA sequences in this sample as well. The rearrangement uses TRBV18 and TRBJ2-3; 7 bases agree with TRBD2. V lost 1 base, J lost 0 bases, and 1 base stayed unmatched. CDR1 is KGHSH and CDR2 is LQKENI in the germline V gene. This CDR3 has 15 residues. This chain's CDR3 is CASSPLAGSTDTQYF. The CDR3 nucleotides are TGTGCCAGCTCACCACTAGCGGGTAGCACAGATACGCAGTATTTT.

The chain recombines TRBV11-2 with TRBJ2-1, with 12 nucleotides matching TRBD2. V shed 4 bases, J shed 8 bases, and the junction held 12 bases outside the gene matches. The CDR3 totals 17 residues. Germline loops: CDR1 SGHAT, CDR2 FQNNGV. The CDR3 protein is CASSSRLAGEKGYEQFF. As DNA, the CDR3 is TGTGCCAGCAGCTCGCGACTAGCGGGAGAGAAGGGCTATGAGCAGTTCTTC.

The V gene is TRBV7-9, the J gene TRBJ2-4, with D tentatively TRBD2 (6 bases). Germline V gene data show CDR1 as SEHNR and CDR2 as FQNEAQ (reference sequence). The V end lost 2 bases, the J end lost 6 bases, and 14 bases lay between the germline ends. CDR3 length: 15 residues. The CDR3: CASSLWQVGGNIQYF. The CDR3 DNA is TGTGCCAGCAGCTTATGGCAGGTGGGGGGAAACATTCAGTACTTC. Complete variable domain (other parts from reference TRBV7-9 and TRBJ2-4): DTGVSQNPRHKITKRGQNVTFRCDPISEHNRLYWYRQTLGQGPEFLTYFQNEAQLEKSRLLSDRFSAERPKGSFSTLEIQRTEQGDSAMYLCASSLWQVGGNIQYFGAGTRLSVL.

The chain employs TRBV2 and TRBJ1-6, with 8 bases lining up with TRBD1. Germline assignment: CDR1 SNHLY and CDR2 FYNNEI. This CDR3 spans 12 amino acids. V trimming: 4 bases; J trimming: 13 bases; junction bases outside the gene matches: 3. The CDR3 region is CASSADRGPLHF. Written as DNA, the CDR3 is TGTGCCAGCAGTGCCGACAGGGGTCCCCTCCACTTT.

This clone was counted a single time. The gene calls are TRBV7-2 and TRBJ2-4, with TRBD1 identical over 10 bases. Germline lookup yields CDR1 SGHTA and CDR2 FQGNSA. The CDR3 loop spans 14 amino acids. V was clipped by 5 bases and J by 8 bases; unmatched bases: 6. DNA for the CDR3: TGTGCCAGCAGCGGGACAGGGGCTTTAGACATTCAGTACTTC. It yields the protein CASSGTGALDIQYF.

The J gene is TRBJ2-3, the V gene TRBV6-5; 7 nucleotides line up with TRBD2. CDR1 and CDR2 (germline): MNHEY, SVGAGI. The CDR3 spans 14 residues. The V and J ends lost 5 bases and 7 bases, in that order; junction bases with no gene match: 9. The CDR3 bases are TGTGCCAGCAGTCCTCCCGGGGGGATAAATACGCAGTATTTT. Translated: CASSPPGGINTQYF.

The rearrangement links TRBV6-5 to TRBJ1-1, with D hard to call. Germline lookup yields CDR1 MNHEY and CDR2 SVGAGI. This CDR3 is 13 amino acids long. The V end was cut by 8 bases, the J end by 8 bases, with 18 bases between. The DNA of the CDR3 is TGTGCCAGCGTCAACTCCCGCCATAAGGAAGCTTTCTTT. Translated, it gives CASVNSRHKEAFF.

The sample holds one count of this clone. J is TRBJ2-1 and V is TRBV11-3; possibly TRBD1 for D (5 bases). The CDR3 spans 12 residues. Trimming shortened V by 8 bases and J by 7 bases, and 12 bases separated the two germline ends. Germline values: CDR1 SGHNT, CDR2 YENEEA. The CDR3 sequence: CASGPRGNEQFF. The CDR3 region has the DNA TGTGCCAGCGGACCAAGGGGTAATGAGCAGTTCTTC.

The chain links TRBV28 to TRBJ2-7; 12 nucleotides line up with TRBD1. With 6 bases clipped from V and 4 bases from J, the junction kept 7 bases outside the gene matches. CDR3 length equals 15 residues. The V gene's germline CDR1 is MDHEN and CDR2 SYDVKM. This chain's CDR3 is CASSLGTGGLYEQYF. In DNA, the CDR3 is TGTGCCAGCAGCCTTGGGACAGGGGGCCTTTACGAGCAGTACTTC.

The gene calls are TRBV7-3 and TRBJ2-1; D gene uncertain. Germline V gene lookup returns CDR1 SGHTA and CDR2 FQGTGA. The CDR3 sequence is 12 residues long. Trimming took off 2 bases at V and 5 bases at J, with 4 bases between the two ends. CDR3 sequence (DNA): TGTGCCAGCAGCTTAGGCAACAATGAGCAGTTCTTC. It yields the protein CASSLGNNEQFF.

The chain links TRBV27 to TRBJ2-3, with TRBD2 matching 8 bases. The length of the CDR3 is 16 residues. Losses at the gene ends were 6 bases for V and 0 bases for J; bases not matched to a gene: 8. Germline values: CDR1 MNHEY, CDR2 SMNVEV (reference sequence). CDR3 bases: TGTGCCAGCAGCCACCTAGCGGGCGGTAGCACAGATACGCAGTATTTT. Protein: CASSHLAGGSTDTQYF.

The chain joins TRBV7-8 to TRBJ1-2; 7 positions match TRBD1. CDR1 and CDR2 from the germline V gene are SGHVS and FQNEAQ. There are 12 residues in the CDR3. J gave up 4 bases and V 5 bases, and 1 base lay outside the gene matches. This chain's CDR3 is CASSRDSYGYTF. The CDR3 coding sequence is TGTGCCAGCAGCCGGGACAGCTATGGCTACACCTTC.

This clone was seen a few times. The genes are TRBV2 and TRBJ1-5; no definite D call. This CDR3 has 13 amino acids. Germline values: CDR1 SNHLY, CDR2 FYNNEI. The V and J ends lost 9 bases and 4 bases respectively, with 13 bases between them. The CDR3 sequence: CASAGSLNQPQHF. The CDR3 nucleotides are TGTGCCAGTGCGGGGTCCCTTAATCAGCCCCAGCATTTT.

This chain uses TRBV27 with TRBJ1-5; no clear D gene. The germline V gene encodes CDR1 MNHEY and CDR2 SMNVEV (reference sequence). Trimming stripped 1 base from V and 1 base from J, with 5 bases between. The CDR3 consists of 14 residues. CDR3 loop: CASSLFGSNQPQHF. CDR3 DNA: TGTGCCAGCAGTTTATTTGGCAGCAATCAGCCCCAGCATTTT.

The chain employs TRBV29-1 and TRBJ1-1; D is unresolved. V dropped 5 bases and J dropped 7 bases, with 14 bases sitting between them. The CDR3 totals 12 residues. Germline-derived CDR1 and CDR2 are SQVTM and ANQGSEA. The chain's CDR3 is CSVYFFENEAFF. In nucleotides, the CDR3 is TGCAGCGTTTACTTTTTCGAAAATGAAGCTTTCTTT.

The J gene is TRBJ2-2, the V gene TRBV4-1; TRBD2 might be the D (5 bases). This CDR3 region has 14 residues. Trimming cost V 0 bases and J 4 bases, with 6 bases left between them. The V gene's germline CDR1 is MGHRA and CDR2 YSYEKL. The CDR3 loop is CASSQDGSTGELFF. DNA for the CDR3: TGCGCCAGCAGCCAAGATGGGAGCACCGGGGAGCTGTTTTTT.

V usage is TRBV5-1 and J usage is TRBJ2-1; 8 nucleotides match TRBD2. Germline values: CDR1 SGHRS, CDR2 YFSETQ. This CDR3 contains 18 residues. Losses at the gene ends were 4 bases for V and 2 bases for J; bases not matched to a gene: 14. The CDR3 DNA sequence: TGCGCCAGCAGCCTACCCTGGGCCTCAGCGGGAGCCTACAATGAGCAGTTCTTC. Its protein is CASSLPWASAGAYNEQFF.

V and J are TRBV11-2 and TRBJ1-2; D is undetermined. Trimming removed 0 bases at V and 6 bases at J, with 11 bases between. CDR3 length: 14 amino acids. The germline V gene has CDR1 SGHAT and CDR2 FQNNGV. The CDR3 sequence is CASSLDRGSHGYTF. In DNA, the CDR3 is TGTGCCAGCAGCTTAGATCGAGGCAGCCATGGCTACACCTTC.

The rearrangement uses TRBV4-2 and TRBJ2-2, with D hard to call. V lost 0 bases, J lost 0 bases, and 5 bases lay in between. Per germline, CDR1 LGHNA and CDR2 YNFKEQ. CDR3 length: 15 amino acids. CDR3 in amino acids: CASSQDWPNTGELFF. The CDR3 DNA follows: TGTGCCAGCAGCCAAGATTGGCCGAACACCGGGGAGCTGTTTTTT.

The gene calls are TRBV6-6 and TRBJ2-1; unclear D gene. CDR3 length: 12 residues. Germline-derived CDR1 and CDR2 are MNHNY and SVGAGI (reference sequence). V dropped 6 bases and J dropped 8 bases, with 11 bases sitting between them. This CDR3 is CASRIAEYEQFF. In DNA, the CDR3 is TGTGCCAGCAGGATAGCAGAGTATGAGCAGTTCTTC.

The gene calls are TRBV27 and TRBJ2-2, with 7 nucleotides matching TRBD2. The CDR3 contains 15 residues. J gave up 5 bases and V 6 bases, and 9 bases lay outside the gene matches. Germline loops: CDR1 MNHEY, CDR2 SMNVEV (reference sequence). CDR3: CASRGRGSGTGELFF. CDR3 nucleotide sequence: TGTGCCAGCAGGGGGCGGGGTAGCGGGACCGGGGAGCTGTTTTTT.

V usage is TRBV7-9 and J usage is TRBJ2-5; maybe TRBD1 (6 bases). Germline CDR1 is SEHNR and CDR2 is FQNEAQ (reference sequence). Trimming left V 5 bases short and J 1 base short, with 20 bases between. The CDR3 sequence is 17 residues long. As DNA, the CDR3 is TGTGCCAGCAGCCCACCGACGGGGACACGGGCCCAAGAGACCCAGTACTTC. Translated: CASSPPTGTRAQETQYF.

This sequence joins TRBV7-2 and TRBJ1-1; 7 positions match TRBD1. Losses at the gene ends were 5 bases for V and 6 bases for J; bases not matched to a gene: 12. The germline CDR1 and CDR2 sequences are SGHTA and FQGNSA. This CDR3 contains 15 residues. The CDR3 spells CASSVSRDSKSEAFF. CDR3 bases: TGTGCCAGCAGCGTAAGCCGGGACAGTAAATCTGAAGCTTTCTTT.